A single sample gave rise to the 19 T cell receptor beta chains below, sequenced in a study of blood T cell repertoires in COVID-19. Produced via immunoSEQ multiplex PCR; TCRdb's table is partial and in-frame only. In the table there are 25,000 or so clones, 70% to 90% of which are singletons. Sequencing was done on a sample of peripheral blood. The source of these receptors is a human donor with acute or convalescent COVID-19. The donor label of this sample is uncertain.

This chain links TRBV30 with TRBJ2-7; D might be TRBD2 (5 bases). Trimming left V 3 bases short and J 6 bases short, with 15 bases between. Germline values: CDR1 GTSNPN, CDR2 SVGIG (reference sequence). The CDR3 contains 13 residues. The CDR3 region is CAWRVAPSGEQYF. For the CDR3, the DNA is TGTGCCTGGAGGGTAGCGCCCTCGGGCGAGCAGTACTTC.

This chain connects TRBV6-5 to TRBJ1-6; the D is unclear. Trimming shortened V by 4 bases and J by 6 bases, and 10 bases separated the two germline ends. The CDR3 is 14 amino acids. Germline CDR1 and CDR2: MNHEY and SVGAGI. The CDR3 coding sequence is TGTGCCAGCAGTTTTCCGGGATCTAATTCACCCCTCCACTTT. It encodes CASSFPGSNSPLHF.

This chain uses TRBV7-9 with TRBJ1-2; 9 bases match TRBD1. Trimming took 6 bases from V and 8 from J; bases not matched to a gene: 7. Germline CDR1 reads SEHNR; CDR2 reads FQNEAQ (reference sequence). CDR3 length equals 13 residues. CDR3: CASRGQGSEGYTF. The CDR3 DNA reads TGTGCCAGCAGAGGACAGGGGTCTGAAGGCTACACCTTC.

This sequence joins TRBV5-6 and TRBJ2-7, with D perhaps TRBD2 (6 bases). V lost 4 bases and J 6 bases, leaving 17 bases between the germline ends. Germline V CDR1 and CDR2: SGHDT, YYEEEE. This CDR3 comprises 14 residues. The CDR3 DNA reads as TGTGCCAGCAGCCCGGGACCCGGGACTTCCGAGCAGTACTTC. It codes for CASSPGPGTSEQYF.

V is TRBV7-2 and J is TRBJ2-5, with 8 bases that match TRBD2. CDR1 is SGHTA and CDR2 is FQGNSA in the germline V gene. This CDR3 spans 14 amino acids. With V trimmed by 2 bases and J by 5 bases, 4 bases remained unmatched. This CDR3 reads CASSLTSGRETQYF. In DNA form, the CDR3 reads TGTGCCAGCAGCTTAACTAGCGGAAGGGAGACCCAGTACTTC. Filled out from reference TRBV7-2 and TRBJ2-5, the complete variable domain reads GAGVSQSPSNKVTEKGKDVELRCDPISGHTALYWYRQSLGQGLEFLIYFQGNSAPDKSGLPSDRFSAERTGGSVSTLTIQRTQQEDSAVYLCASSLTSGRETQYFGPGTRLLVL.

The chain joins TRBV11-2 to TRBJ2-4; maybe TRBD1 (6 bases). Germline V gene data show CDR1 as SGHAT and CDR2 as FQNNGV. The germline V and J ends were trimmed by 5 bases and 6 bases, with 17 bases remaining between them. CDR3 length: 15 residues. The CDR3: CASSPLTGLGNIQYF. The CDR3 bases are TGTGCCAGCAGCCCACTAACAGGGTTGGGAAACATTCAGTACTTC.

The chain recombines TRBV7-2 with TRBJ1-1, with 7 bases that match TRBD1. The length of the CDR3 is 13 residues. V gave up 5 bases and J gave up 11 bases; unmatched junction bases: 11. Germline CDR1 reads SGHTA; CDR2 reads FQGNSA. Here the CDR3 reads CASSKDRPWGAFF. The CDR3 DNA reads TGTGCCAGCAGCAAGGACAGGCCTTGGGGGGCTTTCTTT.

This chain joins TRBV3-1 (or the pseudogene TRBV3-2) and TRBJ2-1; possible D gene TRBD2, 5 bases. The CDR3 length is 15 residues. Germline V gene sequence: CDR1 LGHDT, CDR2 YNNKEL (reference sequence). Trimming removed 1 base at V and 6 bases at J, with 13 bases between. The CDR3 DNA sequence: TGTGCCAGCAGCCAAGGGGCTAGCCTGGTCAATGAGCAGTTCTTC. Translation: CASSQGASLVNEQFF.

The rearrangement joins TRBV2 to TRBJ1-5, with D possibly TRBD1 on 5 matching bases. CDR3 length equals 14 residues. Germline V lookup: CDR1 SNHLY, CDR2 FYNNEI. Between the trimmed V and J ends, which lost 4 bases and 5 bases, there was a span of 12 bases. The CDR3 sequence is CASSARTGYQPQHF. The CDR3 bases are TGTGCCAGCAGTGCTCGTACAGGTTATCAGCCCCAGCATTTT.

V gene TRBV7-9 combines with J gene TRBJ1-1; D unresolved. The CDR3 is 15 residues long. Germline CDR1 reads SEHNR; CDR2 reads FQNEAQ (reference sequence). V was trimmed by 2 bases and J by 0 bases, leaving 10 bases between them. The CDR3 nucleotides read TGTGCCAGCAGCTTACTAGTCGGGTTGAACACTGAAGCTTTCTTT. This encodes CASSLLVGLNTEAFF.

This chain connects TRBV7-9 to TRBJ2-1; 8 nucleotides match TRBD2. The CDR3 is 16 residues long. CDR1 is SEHNR, CDR2 FQNEAQ, per germline (reference sequence). Trimming at V came to 3 bases and at J to 7 bases, leaving 11 bases not matched to a gene. The CDR3 DNA sequence: TGTGCCAGCAGCTTTTATAGCGGGGTGAATCCGAATGAGCAGTTCTTC. Amino acid sequence: CASSFYSGVNPNEQFF.

V gene TRBV9 combines with J gene TRBJ2-7; D gene unclear. V gave up 0 bases and J gave up 6 bases, with 10 bases separating them. Germline V gene lookup returns CDR1 SGDLS and CDR2 YYNGEE. The CDR3 consists of 13 residues. Here the CDR3 reads CASSVETVGEQYF. CDR3 nucleotides: TGTGCCAGCAGCGTAGAAACAGTGGGCGAGCAGTACTTC.

The chain links TRBV30 to TRBJ2-5; 11 bases map to TRBD2. Trimming took 7 bases from V and 1 from J; bases not matched to a gene: 11. The CDR3 covers 16 residues. The germline CDR1 and CDR2 sequences are GTSNPN and SVGIG (reference sequence). CDR3 sequence: CAFRLAGIPFQETQYF. CDR3 DNA: TGTGCCTTTCGACTAGCGGGAATTCCTTTCCAAGAGACCCAGTACTTC.

The rearrangement links TRBV6-5 to TRBJ2-1, with D perhaps matching TRBD2 (6 bases). The CDR3 has 14 amino acids. The germline V and J ends were trimmed by 4 bases and 8 bases, with 15 bases remaining between them. CDR1 is MNHEY and CDR2 is SVGAGI in the germline V gene. CDR3: CASSSEGGLYEQFF. The CDR3 DNA reads TGTGCCAGCAGTTCGGAGGGAGGTCTCTATGAGCAGTTCTTC.

V and J are TRBV4-3 and TRBJ2-5, with D possibly being TRBD2 (7 bases). Trimming removed 0 bases at V and 1 base at J, with 15 bases between. Germline-derived CDR1 and CDR2 are LGHNA and YSLEER. This CDR3 region has 17 residues. Here the CDR3 reads CASSQDLRGGLQETQYF. CDR3 nucleotide sequence: TGCGCCAGCAGCCAAGATTTGAGGGGGGGTCTCCAAGAGACCCAGTACTTC.

The chain uses TRBV6-4 and TRBJ1-2; tentatively, D is TRBD1 (6 bases). The V end was cut by 2 bases, the J end by 3 bases, with 13 bases between. Germline V gives CDR1 MRHNA, CDR2 SNTAGT. The CDR3 sequence is 15 residues long. The CDR3: CASSDPSSGDYGYTF. The CDR3, as DNA: TGTGCCAGCAGTGACCCGTCCTCAGGGGACTATGGCTACACCTTC.

The rearrangement joins TRBV7-9 to TRBJ1-1; possibly TRBD1 for D (6 bases). CDR3 size: 18 residues. The germline gives CDR1 SEHNR, CDR2 FQNEAQ (reference sequence). V gave up 3 bases and J gave up 4 bases, with 24 bases separating them. In DNA, the CDR3 is TGTGCCAGCAGCTTGCGGGGGGCGAGCCTAAGGGGGAGCACTGAAGCTTTCTTT. Translation gives CASSLRGASLRGSTEAFF. The whole variable domain, filled in from reference TRBV7-9 and TRBJ1-1, reads DTGVSQNPRHKITKRGQNVTFRCDPISEHNRLYWYRQTLGQGPEFLTYFQNEAQLEKSRLLSDRFSAERPKGSFSTLEIQRTEQGDSAMYLCASSLRGASLRGSTEAFFGQGTRLTVV.

This rearrangement joins TRBV6-6 to TRBJ1-6; D gene ambiguous. CDR3 length: 14 residues. Germline loops: CDR1 MNHNY, CDR2 SVGAGI (reference sequence). V lost 11 bases to trimming and J lost 4 bases, with 15 bases between them. The CDR3 nucleotides read TGTGCCTCCTCGGGGAAACAGTATAATTCACCCCTCCACTTT. This translates into CASSGKQYNSPLHF.

The rearrangement links TRBV28 to TRBJ2-1; TRBD2 aligns across 10 bases. Trimming removed 6 bases from V and 8 bases from J; junction bases left unmatched: 4. Germline CDR1 MDHEN, CDR2 SYDVKM. The CDR3 is 13 residues long. CDR3 protein: CASSRSGGYEQFF. CDR3 sequence (DNA): TGTGCCAGCAGCCGTAGCGGGGGGTATGAGCAGTTCTTC.